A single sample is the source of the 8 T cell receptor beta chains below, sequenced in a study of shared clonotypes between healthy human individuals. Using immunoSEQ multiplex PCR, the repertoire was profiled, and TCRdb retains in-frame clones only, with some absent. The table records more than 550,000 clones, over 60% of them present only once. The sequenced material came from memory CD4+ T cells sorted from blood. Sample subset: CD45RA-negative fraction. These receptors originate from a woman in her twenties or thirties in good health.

The CDR3 DNA is TGTGCCAGTAGTATTTGGGCTAGCGAACAAGAGACCCAGTACTTC. As protein: CASSIWASEQETQYF. The chain joins TRBV19 to TRBJ2-5; the D gene is possibly TRBD2 (6 bases). The CDR3 covers 15 residues. The V gene lost 3 bases and the J gene lost 2 bases, with 13 bases spanning the gap. Germline CDR1 LNHDA, CDR2 SQIVND (reference sequence).

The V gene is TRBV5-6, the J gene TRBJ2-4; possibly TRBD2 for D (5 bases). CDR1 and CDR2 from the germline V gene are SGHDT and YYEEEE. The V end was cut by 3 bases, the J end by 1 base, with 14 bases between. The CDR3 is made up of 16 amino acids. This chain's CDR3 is CASSSLALGAKNIQYF. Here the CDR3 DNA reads TGTGCCAGCAGCTCCCTAGCCCTAGGGGCCAAAAACATTCAGTACTTC.

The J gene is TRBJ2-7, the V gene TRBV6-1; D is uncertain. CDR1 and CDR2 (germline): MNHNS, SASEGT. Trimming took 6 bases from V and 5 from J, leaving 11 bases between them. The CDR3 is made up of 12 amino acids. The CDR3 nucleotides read TGTGCCAGCAGGTATGGGGTCCACGAGCAGTACTTC. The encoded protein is CASRYGVHEQYF.

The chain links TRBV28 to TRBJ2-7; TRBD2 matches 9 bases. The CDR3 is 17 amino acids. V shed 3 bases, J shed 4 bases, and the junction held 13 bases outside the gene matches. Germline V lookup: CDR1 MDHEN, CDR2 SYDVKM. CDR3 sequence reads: CASSFYPRSGRRYEQYF. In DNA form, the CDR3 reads TGTGCCAGCAGTTTCTACCCTCGGAGCGGGAGGCGGTACGAGCAGTACTTC.

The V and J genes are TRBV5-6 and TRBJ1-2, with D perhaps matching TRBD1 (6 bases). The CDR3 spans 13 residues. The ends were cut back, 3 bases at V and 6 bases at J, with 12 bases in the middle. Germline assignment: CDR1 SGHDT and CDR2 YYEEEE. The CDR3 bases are TGTGCCAGCAGCTCACAGGGTTTGGATGGCTACACCTTC. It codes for CASSSQGLDGYTF.

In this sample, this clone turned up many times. This CDR3 is CASSNRGLNYGYTF. CDR3 sequence (DNA): TGTGCCAGCAGTAACAGGGGGCTAAACTATGGCTACACCTTC. J is TRBJ1-2 and V is TRBV2, with 9 bases lining up with TRBD1. CDR3 length: 14 residues. Trimming cost V 5 bases and J 2 bases; bases outside gene matches: 3. Germline V gives CDR1 SNHLY, CDR2 FYNNEI.

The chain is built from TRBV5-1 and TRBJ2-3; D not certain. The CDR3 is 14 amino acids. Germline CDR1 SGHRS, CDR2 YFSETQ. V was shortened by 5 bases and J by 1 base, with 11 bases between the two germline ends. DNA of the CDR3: TGCGCCAGCAGTTTTAGCAAGGGCACAGATACGCAGTATTTT. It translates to CASSFSKGTDTQYF.

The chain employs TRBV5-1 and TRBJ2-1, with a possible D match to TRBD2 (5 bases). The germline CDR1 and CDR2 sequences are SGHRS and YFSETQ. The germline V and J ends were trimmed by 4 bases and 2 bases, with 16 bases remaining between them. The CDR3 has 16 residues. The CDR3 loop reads CASSTRQRQTYNEQFF. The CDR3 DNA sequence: TGCGCCAGCAGCACTCGGCAGCGGCAAACCTACAATGAGCAGTTCTTC.